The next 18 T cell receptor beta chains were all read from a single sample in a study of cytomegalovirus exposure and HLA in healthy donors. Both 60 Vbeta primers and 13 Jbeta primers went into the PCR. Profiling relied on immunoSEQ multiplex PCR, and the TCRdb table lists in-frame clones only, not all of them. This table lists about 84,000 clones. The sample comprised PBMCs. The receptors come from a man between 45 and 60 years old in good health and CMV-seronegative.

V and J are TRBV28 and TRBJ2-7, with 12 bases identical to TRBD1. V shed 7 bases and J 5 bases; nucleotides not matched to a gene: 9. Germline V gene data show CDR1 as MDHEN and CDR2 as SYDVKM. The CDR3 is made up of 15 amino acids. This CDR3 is CASTLEGQGADEQYF. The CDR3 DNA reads TGTGCCAGCACCTTGGAGGGACAGGGGGCCGACGAGCAGTACTTC. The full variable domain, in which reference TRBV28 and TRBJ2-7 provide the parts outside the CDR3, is DVKVTQSSRYLVKRTGEKVFLECVQDMDHENMFWYRQDPGLGLRLIYFSYDVKMKEKGDIPEGYSVSREKKERFSLILESASTNQTSMYLCASTLEGQGADEQYFGPGTRLTVT.

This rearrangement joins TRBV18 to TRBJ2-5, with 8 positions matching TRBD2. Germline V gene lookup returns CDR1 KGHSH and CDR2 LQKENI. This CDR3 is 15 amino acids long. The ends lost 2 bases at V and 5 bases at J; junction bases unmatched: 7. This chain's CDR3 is CASSPTASGRETQYF. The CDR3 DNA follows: TGTGCCAGCTCACCAACGGCTAGCGGGCGGGAGACCCAGTACTTC.

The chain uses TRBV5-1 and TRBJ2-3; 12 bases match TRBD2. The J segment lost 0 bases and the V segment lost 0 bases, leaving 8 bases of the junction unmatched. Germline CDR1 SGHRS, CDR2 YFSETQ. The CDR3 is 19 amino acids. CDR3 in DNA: TGCGCCAGCAGCTTGGGGTGGAGGACTAGCGGGGTGAGCACAGATACGCAGTATTTT. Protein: CASSLGWRTSGVSTDTQYF.

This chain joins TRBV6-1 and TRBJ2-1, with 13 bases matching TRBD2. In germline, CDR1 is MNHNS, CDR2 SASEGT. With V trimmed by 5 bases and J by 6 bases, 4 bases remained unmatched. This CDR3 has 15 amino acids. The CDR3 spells CASSQGTSGTNEQFF. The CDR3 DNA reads TGTGCCAGCAGTCAAGGGACTAGCGGGACCAATGAGCAGTTCTTC.

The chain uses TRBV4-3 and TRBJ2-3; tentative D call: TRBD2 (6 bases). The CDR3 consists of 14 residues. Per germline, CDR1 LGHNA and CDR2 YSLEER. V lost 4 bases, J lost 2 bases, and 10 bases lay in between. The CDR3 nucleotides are TGCGCCAGCAGCCCGACTAGATCCACAGATACGCAGTATTTT. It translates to CASSPTRSTDTQYF.

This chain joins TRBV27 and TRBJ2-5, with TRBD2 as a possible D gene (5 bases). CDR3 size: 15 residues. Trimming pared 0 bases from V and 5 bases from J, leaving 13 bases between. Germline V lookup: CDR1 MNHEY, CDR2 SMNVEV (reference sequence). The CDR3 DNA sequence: TGTGCCAGCAGTTTATCGATCGAGCGAGGGGAGACCCAGTACTTC. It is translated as CASSLSIERGETQYF.

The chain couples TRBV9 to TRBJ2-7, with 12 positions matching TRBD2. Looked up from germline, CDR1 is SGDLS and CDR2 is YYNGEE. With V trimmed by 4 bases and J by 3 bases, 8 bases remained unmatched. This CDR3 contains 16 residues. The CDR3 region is CASSFTTSGSIYEQYF. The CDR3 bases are TGTGCCAGCAGCTTTACGACTAGCGGGAGCATCTACGAGCAGTACTTC. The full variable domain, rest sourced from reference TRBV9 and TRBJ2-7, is DSGVTQTPKHLITATGQRVTLRCSPRSGDLSVYWYQQSLDQGLQFLIQYYNGEERAKGNILERFSAQQFPDLHSELNLSSLELGDSALYFCASSFTTSGSIYEQYFGPGTRLTVT.

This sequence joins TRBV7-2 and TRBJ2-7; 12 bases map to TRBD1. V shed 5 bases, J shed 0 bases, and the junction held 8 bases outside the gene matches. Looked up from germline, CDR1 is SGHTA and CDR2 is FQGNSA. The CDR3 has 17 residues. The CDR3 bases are TGTGCCAGCAGCCACAACCGGGACAGGGGGCTCTCCTACGAGCAGTACTTC. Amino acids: CASSHNRDRGLSYEQYF.

CDR3 sequence: CARETVKVWGNTIYF. CDR3 DNA: TGTGCCAGGGAGACAGTGAAGGTTTGGGGAAACACCATATATTTT. The chain is built from TRBV6-1 and TRBJ1-3, with D possibly being TRBD1 (5 bases). V shed 9 bases and J shed 4 bases, with 19 bases lying between them. CDR3 length: 15 amino acids. CDR1 is MNHNS and CDR2 is SASEGT in the germline V gene.

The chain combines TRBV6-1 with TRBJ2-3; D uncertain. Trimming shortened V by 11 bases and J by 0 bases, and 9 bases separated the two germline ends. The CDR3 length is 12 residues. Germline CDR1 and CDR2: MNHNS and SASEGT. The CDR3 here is CACNPSTDTQYF. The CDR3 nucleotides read TGTGCCTGCAATCCGAGCACAGATACGCAGTATTTT.

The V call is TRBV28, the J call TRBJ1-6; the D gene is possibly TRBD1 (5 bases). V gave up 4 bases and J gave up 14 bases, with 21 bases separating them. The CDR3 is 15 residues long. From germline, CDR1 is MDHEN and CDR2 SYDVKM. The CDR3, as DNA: TGTGCCAGCAGTTCCATGGGGGGGGAGGCGTTAACCCTCCACTTT. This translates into CASSSMGGEALTLHF.

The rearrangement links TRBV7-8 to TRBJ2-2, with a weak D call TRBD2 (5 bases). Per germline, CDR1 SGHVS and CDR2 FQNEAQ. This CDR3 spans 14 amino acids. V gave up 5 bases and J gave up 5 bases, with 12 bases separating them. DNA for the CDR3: TGTGCCAGCAGCCTCGGAGGTGGGACCGGGGAGCTGTTTTTT. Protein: CASSLGGGTGELFF.

CDR3 loop: CASSTTGTGNQPQHF. As DNA, the CDR3 is TGTGCCAGCAGCACTACCGGGACAGGGAATCAGCCCCAGCATTTT. The chain links TRBV5-6 to TRBJ1-5; 9 bases are a match to TRBD1. With V trimmed by 4 bases and J by 4 bases, 6 bases remained unmatched. The CDR3 spans 15 residues. Per germline, CDR1 SGHDT and CDR2 YYEEEE.

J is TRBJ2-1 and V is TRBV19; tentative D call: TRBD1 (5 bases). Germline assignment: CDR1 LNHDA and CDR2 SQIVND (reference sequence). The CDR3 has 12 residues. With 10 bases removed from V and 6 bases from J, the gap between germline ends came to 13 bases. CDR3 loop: CATAPGINEQFF. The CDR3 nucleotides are TGTGCCACGGCCCCAGGGATCAATGAGCAGTTCTTC.

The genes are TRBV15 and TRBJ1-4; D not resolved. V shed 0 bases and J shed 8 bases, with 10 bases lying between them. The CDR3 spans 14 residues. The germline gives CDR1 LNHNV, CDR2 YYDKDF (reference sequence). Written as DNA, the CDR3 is TGTGCCACCAGCAGAGAGGGAGTTTCGGAAAAACTGTTTTTT. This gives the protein CATSREGVSEKLFF.

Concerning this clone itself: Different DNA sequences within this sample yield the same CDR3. In nucleotides, the CDR3 is TGTGCCAGCAGCTTAGGCGGGGGGGCCTACGAGCAGTACTTC. It specifies CASSLGGGAYEQYF. The rearrangement uses TRBV7-2 and TRBJ2-7, with 9 positions matching TRBD2. Germline loops: CDR1 SGHTA, CDR2 FQGNSA. J lost 2 bases, V lost 1 base, and 0 bases had no gene match. This CDR3 is built from 14 residues. The full variable domain, completed using reference TRBV7-2 and TRBJ2-7, is GAGVSQSPSNKVTEKGKDVELRCDPISGHTALYWYRQSLGQGLEFLIYFQGNSAPDKSGLPSDRFSAERTGGSVSTLTIQRTQQEDSAVYLCASSLGGGAYEQYFGPGTRLTVT.

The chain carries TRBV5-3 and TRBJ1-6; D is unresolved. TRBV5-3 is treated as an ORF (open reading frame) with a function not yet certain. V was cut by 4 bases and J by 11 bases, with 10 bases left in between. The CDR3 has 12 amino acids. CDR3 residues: CARSGDSTPLHF. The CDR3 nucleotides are TGTGCCAGAAGCGGAGATTCGACACCCCTCCACTTT.

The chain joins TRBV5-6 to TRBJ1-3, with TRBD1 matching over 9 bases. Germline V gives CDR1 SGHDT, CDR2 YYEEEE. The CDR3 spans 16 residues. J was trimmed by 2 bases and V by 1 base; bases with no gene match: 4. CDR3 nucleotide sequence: TGTGCCAGCAGCTTGTTGGGACAGGGCACTGGAAACACCATATATTTT. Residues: CASSLLGQGTGNTIYF.